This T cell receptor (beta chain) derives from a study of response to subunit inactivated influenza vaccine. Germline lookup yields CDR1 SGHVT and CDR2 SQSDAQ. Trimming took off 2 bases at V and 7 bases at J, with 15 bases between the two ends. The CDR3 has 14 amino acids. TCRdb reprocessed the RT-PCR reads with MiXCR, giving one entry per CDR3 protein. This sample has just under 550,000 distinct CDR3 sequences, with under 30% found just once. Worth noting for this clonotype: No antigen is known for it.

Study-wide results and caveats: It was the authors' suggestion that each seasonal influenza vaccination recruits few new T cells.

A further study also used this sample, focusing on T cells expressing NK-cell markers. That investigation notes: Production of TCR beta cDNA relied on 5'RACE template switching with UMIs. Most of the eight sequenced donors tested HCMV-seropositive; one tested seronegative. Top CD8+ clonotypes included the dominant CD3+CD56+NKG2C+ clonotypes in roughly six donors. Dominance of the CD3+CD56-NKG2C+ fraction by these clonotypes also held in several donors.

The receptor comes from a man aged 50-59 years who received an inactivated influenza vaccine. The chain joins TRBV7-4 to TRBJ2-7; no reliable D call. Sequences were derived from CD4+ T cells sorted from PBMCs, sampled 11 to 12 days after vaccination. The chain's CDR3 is CASSLCPDPKEQYF. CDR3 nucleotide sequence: TGTGCCAGCAGCTTATGTCCTGATCCTAAAGAGCAGTACTTC.